In its sample, the clone carrying this T cell receptor (beta chain) was seen once. Its target is not known. A junction boundary mismatches the germline segment, possibly from a read error. Every subset's genomic DNA went evenly onto several immunoSEQ plates. Profiling relied on immunoSEQ multiplex PCR, and the TCRdb table lists in-frame clones only, not all of them. The table records 2.3 million or so clones, 80% to 95% of them present only once. This entry comes from a study of shared clonotypes between healthy human individuals. Across the study: Per donor, three plates held CD4 naive cells, three held CD4 memory, two held CD8 naive and one held CD8 memory. General study points: Shared across several donors were around 5% of the naive CD4 clonotypes. What naive subsets generally showed was a larger estimated richness than memory subsets showed.

The CDR3 has 11 amino acids. Germline CDR1 is MDHEN and CDR2 is SYDVKM. What was sequenced was naive CD4+ T cells from PBMCs. Subset given: CD45RA+ positively selected. The source of this sequence is a man aged 18 to 29 in good health. Some clones in this sample may be carry-over from other donors' samples. The V and J genes are TRBV28 and TRBJ1-3; 10 nucleotides match TRBD1. The CDR3 DNA reads as TGTGCCAGCAGCTCGGGGGACAGGGGAGCTTTT. This encodes CASSSGDRGAF.